Listed below are T cell receptor beta chains from one sample, sequenced in a study of blood T cell repertoires in COVID-19. TCRdb's copy holds only in-frame clones and misses some; the assay was immunoSEQ multiplex PCR. The sample holds just under 150,000 clones, roughly 90% seen once. The sequenced material came from peripheral blood. The origin of the receptors is a human donor in a cohort sampled during active COVID-19. CDR3s include the opening cysteine and the closing phenylalanine or tryptophan. The D gene is left open where the match is weak. The size of a clone is reported for some rows only, either as once, few or many, or as a class for expanded clones.

d_call: .
v_call: TRBV19
clone_size: .
cdr3_length: 11
j_call: TRBJ2-1
cdr3_aa: CASRRYNEQFF
cdr3_nt: TGTGCCAGTAGACGGTACAATGAGCAGTTCTTC

d_call: TRBD2
v_call: TRBV5-1
clone_size: few
cdr3_length: 15
j_call: TRBJ2-3
cdr3_aa: CASSFSLAGADTQYF
cdr3_nt: TGCGCCAGCAGCTTCTCTCTAGCGGGGGCAGATACGCAGTATTTT

d_call: .
v_call: TRBV5-5
clone_size: .
cdr3_length: 14
j_call: TRBJ2-7
cdr3_aa: CASITTATSYEQYF
cdr3_nt: TGTGCCAGCATCACGACAGCAACCTCCTACGAGCAGTACTTC

d_call: TRBD1
v_call: TRBV15
clone_size: .
cdr3_length: 19
j_call: TRBJ2-5
cdr3_aa: CATSRDPPAPPGGIETQYF
cdr3_nt: TGTGCCACCAGCAGAGATCCGCCCGCACCCCCAGGGGGAATTGAGACCCAGTACTTC

d_call: .
v_call: TRBV12-3/TRBV12-4
clone_size: .
cdr3_length: 13
j_call: TRBJ2-5
cdr3_aa: CASTRRGKETQYF
cdr3_nt: TGTGCCAGCACCCGAAGGGGAAAAGAGACCCAGTACTTC

d_call: TRBD2
v_call: TRBV16
clone_size: .
cdr3_length: 19
j_call: TRBJ2-2
cdr3_aa: CASSHPRTSGGAAAGELFF
cdr3_nt: TGTGCCAGCAGCCATCCGAGGACTAGCGGGGGGGCCGCGGCCGGGGAGCTGTTTTTT

d_call: TRBD1
v_call: TRBV5-1
clone_size: .
cdr3_length: 15
j_call: TRBJ1-2
cdr3_aa: CASSLEGQLNYGYTF
cdr3_nt: TGCGCCAGCAGCTTGGAGGGACAGCTAAACTATGGCTACACCTTC

d_call: TRBD1
v_call: TRBV5-6
clone_size: .
cdr3_length: 12
j_call: TRBJ1-2
cdr3_aa: CASRVQGNGYTF
cdr3_nt: TGTGCCAGCAGGGTACAGGGGAATGGCTACACCTTC

d_call: TRBD1
v_call: TRBV5-1
clone_size: few
cdr3_length: 14
j_call: TRBJ1-4
cdr3_aa: CASRGDRNNEKLFF
cdr3_nt: TGCGCCAGCAGGGGGGACAGGAATAATGAAAAACTGTTTTTT

d_call: .
v_call: TRBV6-2/TRBV6-3
clone_size: .
cdr3_length: 14
j_call: TRBJ1-2
cdr3_aa: CASSYPEGFGGYTF
cdr3_nt: TGTGCCAGCAGTTACCCTGAGGGCTTCGGTGGCTACACCTTC

d_call: .
v_call: TRBV5-1
clone_size: .
cdr3_length: 14
j_call: TRBJ1-5
cdr3_aa: CASSLGQPNQPQHF
cdr3_nt: TGCGCCAGCAGTCTCGGACAGCCCAATCAGCCCCAGCATTTT

d_call: TRBD1
v_call: TRBV3-1/TRBV3-2
clone_size: few
cdr3_length: 18
j_call: TRBJ1-6
cdr3_aa: CASSQLRDRRQSNSPLHF
cdr3_nt: TGTGCCAGCAGCCAACTTCGGGACAGACGACAATCTAATTCACCCCTCCACTTT

d_call: .
v_call: TRBV12-3/TRBV12-4
clone_size: .
cdr3_length: 13
j_call: TRBJ1-2
cdr3_aa: CASSQWRNYGYTF
cdr3_nt: TGTGCCAGCAGCCAATGGCGGAACTATGGCTACACCTTC

d_call: TRBD2
v_call: TRBV7-3
clone_size: .
cdr3_length: 18
j_call: TRBJ2-1
cdr3_aa: CASSLRASGLREDNEQFF
cdr3_nt: TGTGCCAGCAGCTTAAGGGCTAGCGGGTTACGTGAGGACAATGAGCAGTTCTTC

d_call: .
v_call: TRBV30
clone_size: .
cdr3_length: 15
j_call: TRBJ2-3
cdr3_aa: CAWTGPGGSTDTQYF
cdr3_nt: TGTGCCTGGACCGGGCCCGGGGGAAGCACAGATACGCAGTATTTT

d_call: TRBD1
v_call: TRBV5-1
clone_size: .
cdr3_length: 14
j_call: TRBJ1-1
cdr3_aa: CASSPTGRNTEAFF
cdr3_nt: TGCGCCAGCAGCCCGACAGGGAGGAACACTGAAGCTTTCTTT

d_call: .
v_call: TRBV10-3
clone_size: .
cdr3_length: 14
j_call: TRBJ2-4
cdr3_aa: CAISESGLRNIQYF
cdr3_nt: TGTGCCATCAGTGAGTCTGGGCTGAGAAACATTCAGTACTTC

d_call: TRBD1
v_call: TRBV19
clone_size: .
cdr3_length: 21
j_call: TRBJ1-4
cdr3_aa: CASSIGGLGQKQGKRDEKLFF
cdr3_nt: TGTGCCAGTAGTATAGGGGGTTTGGGGCAAAAACAGGGGAAGAGGGATGAAAAACTGTTTTTT

d_call: .
v_call: TRBV27
clone_size: few
cdr3_length: 13
j_call: TRBJ1-3
cdr3_aa: CASSPRSGNTIYF
cdr3_nt: TGTGCCAGCAGTCCTAGATCTGGAAACACCATATATTTT

d_call: .
v_call: TRBV2
clone_size: .
cdr3_length: 15
j_call: TRBJ1-1
cdr3_aa: CASSEHGGTVAEAFF
cdr3_nt: TGTGCCAGCAGTGAACACGGGGGAACGGTCGCTGAAGCTTTCTTT

d_call: TRBD1
v_call: TRBV9
clone_size: .
cdr3_length: 16
j_call: TRBJ2-5
cdr3_aa: CASSPTGTGVQETQYF
cdr3_nt: TGTGCCAGCAGCCCGACCGGGACAGGGGTACAAGAGACCCAGTACTTC

d_call: TRBD1
v_call: TRBV11-2
clone_size: .
cdr3_length: 18
j_call: TRBJ1-6
cdr3_aa: CASSPRDSALNPNSPLHF
cdr3_nt: TGTGCCAGCAGCCCCCGGGACAGTGCTCTCAACCCCAATTCACCCCTCCACTTT

d_call: .
v_call: TRBV27
clone_size: .
cdr3_length: 15
j_call: TRBJ1-2
cdr3_aa: CASSLSKAGAWPYTF
cdr3_nt: TGTGCCAGCAGTTTATCGAAGGCAGGTGCTTGGCCCTACACCTTC

d_call: TRBD1
v_call: TRBV18
clone_size: .
cdr3_length: 17
j_call: TRBJ1-1
cdr3_aa: CASSQITPGQGNTEAFF
cdr3_nt: TGTGCCAGCTCCCAAATTACCCCGGGACAGGGTAACACTGAAGCTTTCTTT

d_call: TRBD1
v_call: TRBV6-6
clone_size: .
cdr3_length: 16
j_call: TRBJ1-6
cdr3_aa: CASSSFGQGYNSPLHF
cdr3_nt: TGTGCCAGCAGTTCTTTCGGACAGGGATATAATTCACCCCTCCACTTT

d_call: .
v_call: TRBV15
clone_size: .
cdr3_length: 14
j_call: TRBJ2-3
cdr3_aa: CATSRDRAADTQYF
cdr3_nt: TGTGCCACCAGCAGAGATCGAGCGGCAGATACGCAGTATTTT